This TCR gamma chain was sequenced during a study of γδ T cells in repeated Plasmodium falciparum infection. TCRdb re-called the multiplex PCR reads using CATT. The sample includes roughly 24,000 gamma-chain clones, about 3% of them seen just once. Germline V CDR1 and CDR2: VENAVY, YDSYNSRV. The CDR3 contains 14 residues. Losses at the gene ends were 4 bases for V and 1 base for J; bases not matched to a gene: 7. Vgamma9/Vdelta2+ and Vdelta2-negative gammadelta T cells were flow-sorted from PBMC for bulk sequencing. This clone was detected ten times or more. This TCR was recovered from a pool of human donors (malaria-infected and uninfected, not separated). Sequencing was performed on gamma-delta T cells from blood. This chain connects TRGV8 to TRGJ1 or TRGJ2. CDR3 coding DNA: TGTGCCACCTGGGAGGTCTCTAATTATTATAAGAAACTCTTT. It translates to CATWEVSNYYKKLF.